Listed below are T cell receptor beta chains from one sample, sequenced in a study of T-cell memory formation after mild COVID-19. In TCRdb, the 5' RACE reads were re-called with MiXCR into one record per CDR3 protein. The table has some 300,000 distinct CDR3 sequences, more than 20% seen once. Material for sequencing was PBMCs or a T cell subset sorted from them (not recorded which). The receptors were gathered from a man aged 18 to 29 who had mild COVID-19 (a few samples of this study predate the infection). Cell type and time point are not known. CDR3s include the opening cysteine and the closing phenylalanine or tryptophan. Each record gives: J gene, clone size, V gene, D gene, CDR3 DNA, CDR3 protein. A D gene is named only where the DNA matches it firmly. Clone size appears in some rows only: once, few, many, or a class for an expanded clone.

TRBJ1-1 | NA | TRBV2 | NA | TGTGCCAGCATGAGGGAGGGGTTGGGCACTGAAGCTTTCTTT | CASMREGLGTEAFF
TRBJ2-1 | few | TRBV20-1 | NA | TGCAGTGCCCACGGCCGGGACAGCGGGAATGAGCAGTTCTTC | CSAHGRDSGNEQFF
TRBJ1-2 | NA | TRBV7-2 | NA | TGTGCCAGCAGCTCCCCGACTAAAACCTGGTATGGCTACACCTTC | CASSSPTKTWYGYTF
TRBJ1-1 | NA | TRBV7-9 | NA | TGTGCCAGCAGCTTACTGTTCAGGGGAAACACTGAAGCTTTCTTT | CASSLLFRGNTEAFF
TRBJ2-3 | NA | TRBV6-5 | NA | TGTGCCAGCAGTTACTCGTACGGAACAGATACGCAGTATTTT | CASSYSYGTDTQYF
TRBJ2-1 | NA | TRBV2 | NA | TGTGCCAGCGGCGGGGTAGTTGGTGGAAATGAGCAGTTCTTC | CASGGVVGGNEQFF
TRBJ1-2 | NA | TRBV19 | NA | TGTGCCGCAGGGGAAACACCTAAAAGGAATGGCTACACCTTC | CAAGETPKRNGYTF
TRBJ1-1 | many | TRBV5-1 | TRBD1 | TGCGCCAGCAGCTCGGACAGGGGGGCGCGAAAAAGGGCTGAAGCTTTCTTT | CASSSDRGARKRAEAFF
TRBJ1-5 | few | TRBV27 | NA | TGTGCCAGCAGTTTATCGTGGAGTAGCAATCAGCCCCAGCATTTT | CASSLSWSSNQPQHF
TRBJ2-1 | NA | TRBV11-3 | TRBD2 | TGTGCCAGCAGCTTAGCAGGTTGGGCGGGGGAGCATGAGCAGTTCTTC | CASSLAGWAGEHEQFF
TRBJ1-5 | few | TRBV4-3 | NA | TGCGCCAGCAGCCAAGATTTGGGAAACCAGCCCCAGCATTTT | CASSQDLGNQPQHF
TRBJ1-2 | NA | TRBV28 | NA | TGTGCCAGCAGTCGACAGAGTTTCTATGGCTACACCTTC | CASSRQSFYGYTF
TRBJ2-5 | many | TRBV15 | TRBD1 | TGTGCCACCAGCAGAGATCCACAGGGGGCACAAGAGACCCAGTACTTC | CATSRDPQGAQETQYF
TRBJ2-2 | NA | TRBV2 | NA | TGTGCCAGCAGTTTTCAGGGGAGCACCGGGGAGCTGTTTTTT | CASSFQGSTGELFF
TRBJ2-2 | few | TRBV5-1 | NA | TGCGCCAGCAGCTTGGCCGGCCTATTCACCGGGGAGCTGTTTTTT | CASSLAGLFTGELFF
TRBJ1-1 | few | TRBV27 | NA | TGTGCCTCACGAGGAGGGTGGACTGAAGCTTTCTTT | CASRGGWTEAFF
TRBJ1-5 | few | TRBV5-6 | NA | TGTGCCAGCAGCTTGTTTAGGGAGTTCAATCAGCCCCAGCATTTT | CASSLFREFNQPQHF
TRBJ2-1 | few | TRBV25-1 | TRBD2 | TGTGCCAGCAGGTCCGCGGGGGGGCACTACAATGAGCAGTTCTTC | CASRSAGGHYNEQFF
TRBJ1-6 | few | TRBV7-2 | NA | TGTGCCAGCAGCTTTAGCCCCACGGGGAGCGGTAATTCACCCCTCCACTTT | CASSFSPTGSGNSPLHF
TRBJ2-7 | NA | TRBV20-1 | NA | TGCAGTGCTAGAGCCGGGGTGGGTTACGAGCAGTACTTC | CSARAGVGYEQYF
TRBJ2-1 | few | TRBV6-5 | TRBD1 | TGTGCCAGCAGTTACTCCCGGACAGGCGGCTACAATGAGCAGTTCTTC | CASSYSRTGGYNEQFF
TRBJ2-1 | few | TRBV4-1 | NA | TGCGCCAGCAGCCAAGGCCCCCCCCACGGGGATGAGCAGTTCTTC | CASSQGPPHGDEQFF
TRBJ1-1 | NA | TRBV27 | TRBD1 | TGTGCCAGCAGTCTCGGGACAGGGACACCACATGAAGCTTTCTTT | CASSLGTGTPHEAFF
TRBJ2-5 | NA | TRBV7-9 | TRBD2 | TGTGCCAGCAGCCCCCCACCCCGGACTAGCGGGGCGGACCAAGAGACCCAGTACTTC | CASSPPPRTSGADQETQYF
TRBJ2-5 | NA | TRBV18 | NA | TGTGCCAGCTCATCTTACCGGGACGATGAAAAGACCCAGTACTTC | CASSSYRDDEKTQYF
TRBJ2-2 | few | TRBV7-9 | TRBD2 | TGTGCCAGCAGCCCCTACGGCGGGGGGCCGCCTGCTCACACCGGGGAGCTGTTTTTT | CASSPYGGGPPAHTGELFF
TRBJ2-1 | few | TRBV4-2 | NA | TGTACCACCAGCCGTAATTTTGGTGAGCAGTTCTTC | CTTSRNFGEQFF